One and the same sample provided the 2 T cell receptor beta chains below, sequenced in a study of sequential checkpoint blockade in melanoma. Clones were sequenced by immunoSEQ multiplex PCR, and TCRdb holds only the in-frame ones, with some missing. The top ten hold around 18% of the sample, which has 34,000 or so clones, under 90% seen once. Noted treatment: randomized to nivolumab then ipilimumab (arm A) or the reverse (arm B). Source: CD8+ T cells sorted from blood (inferred from file names), taken from a patient given nivolumab and ipilimumab in sequence. The receptors here all came from a human donor with melanoma.

The CDR3 nucleotides are TGTGCCAGCAGTGGGACTAGCAGCTACGAGCAGTACTTC. Its protein product is CASSGTSSYEQYF. The V call is TRBV2, the J call TRBJ2-7; 8 bases agree with TRBD2. V shed 4 bases and J 3 bases; nucleotides not matched to a gene: 2. This CDR3 is built from 13 residues. The germline V gene has CDR1 SNHLY and CDR2 FYNNEI.

This chain connects TRBV5-1 to TRBJ1-5; no reliable D call. Germline assignment: CDR1 SGHRS and CDR2 YFSETQ. The length of the CDR3 is 15 residues. The ends were cut back, 0 bases at V and 6 bases at J, with 13 bases in the middle. The CDR3 nucleotides read TGCGCCAGCAGCTTGGAAGGAGGGATCGTTCAGCCCCAGCATTTT. Protein sequence: CASSLEGGIVQPQHF.